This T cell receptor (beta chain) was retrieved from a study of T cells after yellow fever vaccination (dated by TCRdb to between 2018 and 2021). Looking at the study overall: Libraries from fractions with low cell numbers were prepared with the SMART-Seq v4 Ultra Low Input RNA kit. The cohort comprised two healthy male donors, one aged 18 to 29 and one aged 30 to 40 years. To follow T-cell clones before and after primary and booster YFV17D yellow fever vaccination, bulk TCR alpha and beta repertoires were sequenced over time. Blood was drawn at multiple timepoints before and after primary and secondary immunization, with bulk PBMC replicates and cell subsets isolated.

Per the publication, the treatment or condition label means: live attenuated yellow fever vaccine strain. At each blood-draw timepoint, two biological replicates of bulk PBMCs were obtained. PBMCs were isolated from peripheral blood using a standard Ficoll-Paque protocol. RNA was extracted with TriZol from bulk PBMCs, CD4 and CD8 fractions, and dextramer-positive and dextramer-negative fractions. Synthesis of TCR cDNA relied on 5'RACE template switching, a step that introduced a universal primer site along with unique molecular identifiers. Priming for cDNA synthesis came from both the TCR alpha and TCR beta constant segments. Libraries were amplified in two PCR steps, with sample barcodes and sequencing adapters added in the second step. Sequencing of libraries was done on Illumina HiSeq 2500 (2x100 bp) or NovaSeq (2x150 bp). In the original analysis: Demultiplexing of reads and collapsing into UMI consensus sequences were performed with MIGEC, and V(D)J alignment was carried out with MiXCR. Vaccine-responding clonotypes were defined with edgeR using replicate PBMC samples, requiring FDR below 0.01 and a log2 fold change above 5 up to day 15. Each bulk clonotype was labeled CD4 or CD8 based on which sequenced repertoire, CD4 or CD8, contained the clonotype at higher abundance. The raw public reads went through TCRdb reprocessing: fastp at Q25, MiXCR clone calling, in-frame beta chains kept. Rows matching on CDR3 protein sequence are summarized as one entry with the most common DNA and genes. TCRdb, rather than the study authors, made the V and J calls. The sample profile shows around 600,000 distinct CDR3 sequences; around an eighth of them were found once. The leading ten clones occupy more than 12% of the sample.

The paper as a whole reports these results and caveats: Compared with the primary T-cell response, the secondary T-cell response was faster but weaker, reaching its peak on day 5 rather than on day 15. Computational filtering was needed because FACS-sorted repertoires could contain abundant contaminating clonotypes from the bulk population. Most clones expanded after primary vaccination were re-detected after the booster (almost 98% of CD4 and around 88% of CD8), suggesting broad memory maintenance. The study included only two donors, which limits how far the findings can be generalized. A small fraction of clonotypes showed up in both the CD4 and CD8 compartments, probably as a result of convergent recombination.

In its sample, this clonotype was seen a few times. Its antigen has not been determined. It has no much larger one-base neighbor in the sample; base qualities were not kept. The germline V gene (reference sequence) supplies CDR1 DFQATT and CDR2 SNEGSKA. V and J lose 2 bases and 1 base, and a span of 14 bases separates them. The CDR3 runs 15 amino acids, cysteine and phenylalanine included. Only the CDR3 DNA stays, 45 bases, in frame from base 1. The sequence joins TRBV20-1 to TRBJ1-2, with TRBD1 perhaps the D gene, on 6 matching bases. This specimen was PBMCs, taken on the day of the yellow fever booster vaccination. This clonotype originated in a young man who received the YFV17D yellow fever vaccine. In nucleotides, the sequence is TGCAGTGCTAGATCCTTACAGGGATTTAACTATGGCTACACCTTC. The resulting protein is CSARSLQGFNYGYTF.